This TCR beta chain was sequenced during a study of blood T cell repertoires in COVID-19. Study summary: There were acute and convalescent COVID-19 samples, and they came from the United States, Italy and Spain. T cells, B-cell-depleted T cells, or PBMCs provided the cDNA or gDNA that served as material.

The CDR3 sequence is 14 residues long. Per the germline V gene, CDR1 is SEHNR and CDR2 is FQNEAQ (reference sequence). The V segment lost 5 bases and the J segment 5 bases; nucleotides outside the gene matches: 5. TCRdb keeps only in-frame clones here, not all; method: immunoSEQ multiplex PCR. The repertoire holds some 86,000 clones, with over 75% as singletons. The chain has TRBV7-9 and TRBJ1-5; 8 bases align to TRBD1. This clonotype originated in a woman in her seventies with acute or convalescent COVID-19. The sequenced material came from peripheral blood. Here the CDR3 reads CASSQATGDQPQHF. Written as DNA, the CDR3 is TGTGCCAGCAGCCAAGCGACAGGGGATCAGCCCCAGCATTTT.